This T cell receptor (beta chain) was retrieved from a study of T cell responses to AZD1222 COVID-19 vaccine. Across the whole study: Second-dose intervals of approximately 4 or approximately 12 weeks were pooled. Study results and caveats: Of spike-specific TCRs, nearly half reportedly target regions left unmutated in variants. A rise in Spike-specific TCR breadth and depth followed two AZD1222 doses. Just a handful of people given AZD1222 tested seropositive at baseline.

The CDR3 spans 15 residues. The V and J ends lost 6 bases and 5 bases respectively, with 20 bases between them. Germline V gene data show CDR1 as ENHRY and CDR2 as SYGVKD. Sequencing was performed with immunoSEQ multiplex PCR; in TCRdb, only in-frame clones are kept and a portion is missing. The table has about 150,000 clones, 85% to 95% seen once. Points on this clone: Its antigen is undetermined.

The TCR originated in an adult in good health. The rearrangement links TRBV10-3 to TRBJ2-7; the D gene could be TRBD1 or TRBD2 (5 bases each). The material was peripheral blood, obtained on day 0 of AZD1222 vaccination. For the CDR3, the DNA is TGTGCCATCAGCGAGGGATTCGTAGGGGTCAACGAGCAGTACTTC. As protein: CAISEGFVGVNEQYF.